This T cell receptor beta chain was sequenced during a study of T cell responses to AZD1222 COVID-19 vaccine. Comments on this clone: Its antigen remains unknown.

Assay: immunoSEQ multiplex PCR; the TCRdb copy retains only in-frame clones and omits some. The table records some 150,000 clones, more than 85% of them present only once. General study points: Clonal diversity may have been underestimated in mostly white British donors.

The sample in question was peripheral blood, obtained on day 0 of AZD1222 vaccination. The receptor's source is an adult in good health.

The CDR3 is CASSETVLSSGNTIYF. The CDR3 bases are TGTGCCAGCAGTGAAACCGTTCTCAGCTCTGGAAACACCATATATTTT. V and J are TRBV6-1 and TRBJ1-3; D is unclear. CDR1 MNHNS and CDR2 SASEGT come from the germline V gene. Trimming removed 2 bases at V and 0 bases at J, with 11 bases between. The CDR3 runs to 16 residues.